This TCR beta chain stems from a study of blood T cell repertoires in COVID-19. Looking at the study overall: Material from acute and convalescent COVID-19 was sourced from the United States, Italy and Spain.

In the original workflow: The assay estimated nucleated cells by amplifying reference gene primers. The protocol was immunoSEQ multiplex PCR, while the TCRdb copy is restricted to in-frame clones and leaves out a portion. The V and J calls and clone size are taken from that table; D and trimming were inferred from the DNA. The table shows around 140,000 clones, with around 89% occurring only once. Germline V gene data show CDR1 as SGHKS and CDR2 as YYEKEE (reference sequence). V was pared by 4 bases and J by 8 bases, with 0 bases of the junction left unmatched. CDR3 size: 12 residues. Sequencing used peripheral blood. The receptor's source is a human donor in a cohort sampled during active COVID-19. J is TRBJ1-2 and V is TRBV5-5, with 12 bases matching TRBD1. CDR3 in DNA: TGTGCCAGCAGCGGGACAGGGGGCGGCTACACCTTC. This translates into CASSGTGGGYTF.